The 14 T cell receptor beta chains given below trace back to one sample, sequenced in a study of shared clonotypes between healthy human individuals. Assay used: immunoSEQ multiplex PCR; TCRdb lists only in-frame clones, some missing. Here the sample spans some 1,600,000 clones, around 98% being singletons. Sequenced sample: naive CD4+ T cells sorted from blood. The subset here: CD45RA+ positively selected. These receptors all stem from a man aged 25 to 40 in good health.

J is TRBJ2-7 and V is TRBV9; TRBD2 is a possible D gene (5 bases). With 0 bases removed from V and 5 bases from J, the gap between germline ends came to 15 bases. Germline CDR1 SGDLS, CDR2 YYNGEE. This CDR3 is built from 15 residues. DNA for the CDR3: TGTGCCAGCAGCGTAGGACTACTAGTTCTCCACGAGCAGTACTTC. Amino acid sequence: CASSVGLLVLHEQYF. Full variable domain (rest looked up from reference TRBV9 and TRBJ2-7): DSGVTQTPKHLITATGQRVTLRCSPRSGDLSVYWYQQSLDQGLQFLIQYYNGEERAKGNILERFSAQQFPDLHSELNLSSLELGDSALYFCASSVGLLVLHEQYFGPGTRLTVT.

The chain employs TRBV4-3 and TRBJ2-1, with 11 bases aligning to TRBD2. The length of the CDR3 is 15 residues. With V trimmed by 4 bases and J by 9 bases, 8 bases remained unmatched. Germline CDR1 and CDR2: LGHNA and YSLEER. Here the CDR3 reads CASSLYGSGGGEQFF. The DNA for the CDR3 is TGCGCCAGCAGCCTTTACGGTAGCGGGGGGGGTGAGCAGTTCTTC.

The V gene is TRBV6-5, the J gene TRBJ2-5; D is ambiguous. The germline V gene has CDR1 MNHEY and CDR2 SVGAGI. V was pared by 4 bases and J by 4 bases, with 16 bases between. The CDR3 covers 15 residues. The CDR3 is CASSLDSFVRETQYF. CDR3 nucleotide sequence: TGTGCCAGCAGTTTAGACTCTTTTGTACGAGAGACCCAGTACTTC.

The J gene is TRBJ2-1, the V gene TRBV4-3, with a possible D match to TRBD2 (5 bases). Trimming took 1 base from V and 8 from J, leaving 15 bases between them. CDR1 LGHNA and CDR2 YSLEER come from the germline V gene. CDR3 length: 15 residues. CDR3: CASSQVRGYVDEQFF. The CDR3 DNA is TGCGCCAGCAGCCAAGTACGGGGTTATGTGGATGAGCAGTTCTTC.

V gene TRBV29-1 combines with J gene TRBJ1-4, with 7 positions matching TRBD1. V dropped 1 base and J dropped 8; count of bases not matched to a gene: 13. The CDR3 has 16 amino acids. From germline, CDR1 is SQVTM and CDR2 ANQGSEA. Here the CDR3 DNA reads TGCAGCGTTGAAGCCGGGACAGTGGGCCGGTCGGAAAAACTGTTTTTT. As protein: CSVEAGTVGRSEKLFF.

The J gene is TRBJ1-3, the V gene TRBV5-1; TRBD1 matches at 7 bases. V gave up 3 bases and J gave up 2 bases; unmatched junction bases: 8. The CDR3 sequence is 16 residues long. Germline-derived CDR1 and CDR2 are SGHRS and YFSETQ. In DNA form, the CDR3 reads TGCGCCAGCAGCTACACAGGGGAAGTAGCTGGAAACACCATATATTTT. It codes for CASSYTGEVAGNTIYF.

The chain has TRBV28 and TRBJ1-1; 9 nucleotides line up with TRBD1. CDR1 MDHEN and CDR2 SYDVKM come from the germline V gene. The ends lost 8 bases at V and 5 bases at J; junction bases unmatched: 15. The CDR3 is 16 residues long. CDR3: CASRPGQGKGWTEAFF. CDR3 in DNA: TGTGCCAGCCGGCCGGGACAGGGTAAGGGGTGGACTGAAGCTTTCTTT.

Of note for this clone: Other DNA variants within this sample encode the same CDR3. The chain combines TRBV6-1 with TRBJ1-5; D gene ambiguous. The V gene's germline CDR1 is MNHNS and CDR2 SASEGT. V was shortened by 1 base and J by 2 bases, with 6 bases between the two germline ends. The CDR3 contains 14 residues. The CDR3 loop is CASSEGAGNQPQHF. In DNA, the CDR3 is TGTGCCAGCAGTGAAGGGGCTGGCAATCAGCCCCAGCATTTT.

This sequence joins TRBV28 and TRBJ1-5; 8 bases map to TRBD1. After removal of 8 bases from V and 5 bases from J, the junction contained 8 bases not matched to a gene. Per the germline V gene, CDR1 is MDHEN and CDR2 is SYDVKM. CDR3 length equals 14 residues. The CDR3: CASERTGFYQPQHF. Written as DNA, the CDR3 is TGTGCCAGCGAGAGGACAGGGTTTTATCAGCCCCAGCATTTT.

This rearrangement joins TRBV19 to TRBJ1-5, with D tentatively TRBD1 (5 bases). Trimming shortened V by 3 bases and J by 7 bases, and 19 bases separated the two germline ends. The V gene's germline CDR1 is LNHDA and CDR2 SQIVND (reference sequence). This CDR3 region has 16 residues. CDR3: CASSIPPTPGGQPQHF. The CDR3 region has the DNA TGTGCCAGTAGTATCCCCCCGACACCCGGGGGGCAGCCCCAGCATTTT.

The count of this clone is one. The chain combines TRBV4-2 with TRBJ2-5, with D unresolved. CDR3 length: 13 residues. V gave up 0 bases and J gave up 9 bases, with 11 bases separating them. Germline CDR1 is LGHNA and CDR2 is YNFKEQ. In DNA, the CDR3 is TGTGCCAGCAGCCAAGATGCGCTCCAGCCCCAGTACTTC. It encodes CASSQDALQPQYF.

The chain carries TRBV28 and TRBJ2-7; D tentatively fits TRBD1 or TRBD2 (5 bases each). The CDR3 length is 13 residues. Trimming left V 6 bases short and J 7 bases short, with 16 bases between. Germline CDR1 and CDR2: MDHEN and SYDVKM. CDR3 sequence: CASSERSGREQYF. CDR3 bases: TGTGCCAGCAGCGAGCGGTCAGGGCGTGAGCAGTACTTC.

The chain links TRBV9 to TRBJ2-1; no clear D. Germline V gene sequence: CDR1 SGDLS, CDR2 YYNGEE. Trimming pared 5 bases from V and 10 bases from J, leaving 13 bases between. CDR3 size: 12 residues. The CDR3 nucleotides are TGTGCCAGCAGTGTTAGAATTGGAGAGCAGTTCTTC. Its protein is CASSVRIGEQFF.

The J gene is TRBJ2-2, the V gene TRBV7-9, with unresolved D. V was pared by 4 bases and J by 2 bases, with 8 bases between. Germline lookup yields CDR1 SEHNR and CDR2 FQNEAQ (reference sequence). This CDR3 is built from 14 residues. CDR3 sequence reads: CASSSSRNTGELFF. The CDR3 coding sequence is TGTGCCAGCAGCTCGTCACGAAACACCGGGGAGCTGTTTTTT.